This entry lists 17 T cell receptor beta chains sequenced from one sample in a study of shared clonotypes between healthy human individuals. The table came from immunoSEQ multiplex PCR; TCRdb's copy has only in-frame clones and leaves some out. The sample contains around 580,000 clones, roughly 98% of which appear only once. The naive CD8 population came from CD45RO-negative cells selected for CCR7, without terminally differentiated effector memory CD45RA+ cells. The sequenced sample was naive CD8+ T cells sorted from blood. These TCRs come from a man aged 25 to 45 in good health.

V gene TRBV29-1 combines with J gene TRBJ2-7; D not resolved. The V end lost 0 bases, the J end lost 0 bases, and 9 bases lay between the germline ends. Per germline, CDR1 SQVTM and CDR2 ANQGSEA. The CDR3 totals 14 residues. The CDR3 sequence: CSVEERTSSYEQYF. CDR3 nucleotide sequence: TGCAGCGTTGAAGAACGGACCAGCTCCTACGAGCAGTACTTC.

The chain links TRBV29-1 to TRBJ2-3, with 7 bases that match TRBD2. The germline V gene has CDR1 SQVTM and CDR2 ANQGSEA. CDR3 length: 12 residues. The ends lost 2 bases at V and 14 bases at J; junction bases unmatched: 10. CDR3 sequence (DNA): TGCAGCGTTGAACTAGCGGAGGGTGTTGCGTATTTT. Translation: CSVELAEGVAYF.

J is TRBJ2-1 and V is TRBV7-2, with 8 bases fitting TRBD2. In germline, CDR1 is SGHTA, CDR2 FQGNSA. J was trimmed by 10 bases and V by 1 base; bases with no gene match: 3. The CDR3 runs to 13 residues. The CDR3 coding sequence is TGTGCCAGCAGCTTAGTCAGCGGGAGCGAGCAGTTCTTC. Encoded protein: CASSLVSGSEQFF.

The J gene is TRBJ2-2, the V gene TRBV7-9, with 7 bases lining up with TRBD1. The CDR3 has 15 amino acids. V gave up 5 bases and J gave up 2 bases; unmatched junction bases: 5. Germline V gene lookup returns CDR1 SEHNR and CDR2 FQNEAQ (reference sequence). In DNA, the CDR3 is TGTGCCAGCAGCCACCGGGACAGAAACACCGGGGAGCTGTTTTTT. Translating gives CASSHRDRNTGELFF.

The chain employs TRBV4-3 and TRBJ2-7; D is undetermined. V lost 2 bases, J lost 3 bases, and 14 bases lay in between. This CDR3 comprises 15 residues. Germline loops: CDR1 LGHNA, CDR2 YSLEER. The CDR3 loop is CASSQWSSAFYEQYF. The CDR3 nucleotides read TGCGCCAGCAGCCAATGGTCCAGTGCCTTCTACGAGCAGTACTTC.

CDR3 region: CASGSLGLGTGGYNEQFF. CDR3 nucleotide sequence: TGTGCCAGCGGCTCCCTTGGGTTGGGCACGGGAGGTTACAATGAGCAGTTCTTC. This rearrangement joins TRBV27 to TRBJ2-1; 7 positions agree with TRBD2. With 8 bases clipped from V and 4 bases from J, the junction kept 20 bases outside the gene matches. The CDR3 runs 18 residues. Germline V gene sequence: CDR1 MNHEY, CDR2 SMNVEV (reference sequence).

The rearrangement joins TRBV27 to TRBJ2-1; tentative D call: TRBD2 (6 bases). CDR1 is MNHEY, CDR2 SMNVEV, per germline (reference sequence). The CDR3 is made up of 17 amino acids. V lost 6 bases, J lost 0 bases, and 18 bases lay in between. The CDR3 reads CASRDAGGAGSYNEQFF. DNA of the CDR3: TGTGCCAGCAGGGATGCCGGAGGAGCGGGCTCCTACAATGAGCAGTTCTTC.

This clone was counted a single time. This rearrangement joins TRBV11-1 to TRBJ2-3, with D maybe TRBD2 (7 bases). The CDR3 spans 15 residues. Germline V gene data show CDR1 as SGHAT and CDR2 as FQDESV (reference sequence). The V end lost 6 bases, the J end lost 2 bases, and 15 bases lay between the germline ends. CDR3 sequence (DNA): TGTGCCAGCAGTGGGGGGGCCAAGGACACAGATACGCAGTATTTT. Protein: CASSGGAKDTDTQYF. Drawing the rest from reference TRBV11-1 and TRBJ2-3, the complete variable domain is EAEVAQSPRYKITEKSQAVAFWCDPISGHATLYWYRQILGQGPELLVQFQDESVVDDSQLPKDRFSAERLKGVDSTLKIQPAELGDSAMYLCASSGGAKDTDTQYFGPGTRLTVL.

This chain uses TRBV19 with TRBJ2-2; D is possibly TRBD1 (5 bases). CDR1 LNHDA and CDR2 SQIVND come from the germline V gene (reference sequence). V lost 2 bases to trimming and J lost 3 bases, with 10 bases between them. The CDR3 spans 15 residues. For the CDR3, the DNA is TGTGCCAGTAGTATAAGGGGCCCTCACACCGGGGAGCTGTTTTTT. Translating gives CASSIRGPHTGELFF.

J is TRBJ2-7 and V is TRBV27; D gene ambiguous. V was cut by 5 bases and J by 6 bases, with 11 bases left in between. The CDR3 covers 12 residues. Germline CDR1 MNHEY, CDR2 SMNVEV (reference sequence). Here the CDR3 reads CASSLPGLEQYF. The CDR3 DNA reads TGTGCCAGCAGTCTTCCTGGTCTCGAGCAGTACTTC.

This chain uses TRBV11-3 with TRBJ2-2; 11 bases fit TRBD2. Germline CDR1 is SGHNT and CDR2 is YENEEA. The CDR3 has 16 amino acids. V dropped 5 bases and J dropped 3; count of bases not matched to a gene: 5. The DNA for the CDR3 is TGTGCCAGCAGCCAGACTAGCGGGACTTACACCGGGGAGCTGTTTTTT. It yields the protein CASSQTSGTYTGELFF. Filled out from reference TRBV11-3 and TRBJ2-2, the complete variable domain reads EAGVVQSPRYKIIEKKQPVAFWCNPISGHNTLYWYLQNLGQGPELLIRYENEEAVDDSQLPKDRFSAERLKGVDSTLKIQPAELGDSAVYLCASSQTSGTYTGELFFGEGSRLTVL.

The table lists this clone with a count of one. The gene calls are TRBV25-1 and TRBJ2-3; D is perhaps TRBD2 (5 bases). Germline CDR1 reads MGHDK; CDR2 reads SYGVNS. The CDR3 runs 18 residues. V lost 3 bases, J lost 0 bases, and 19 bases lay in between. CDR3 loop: CASSDGGQQSTSTDTQYF. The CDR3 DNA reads TGTGCCAGCAGTGACGGCGGGCAGCAATCAACTAGCACAGATACGCAGTATTTT.

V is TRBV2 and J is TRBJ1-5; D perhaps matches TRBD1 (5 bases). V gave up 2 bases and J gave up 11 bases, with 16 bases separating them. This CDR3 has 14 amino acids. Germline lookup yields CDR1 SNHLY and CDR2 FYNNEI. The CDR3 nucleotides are TGTGCCAGCAGTGAAATGGGGGAGGGGCTGTCCCAGCATTTT. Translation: CASSEMGEGLSQHF.

The CDR3 DNA reads TGTGCCAGCAGCTTGGGGACTAGCGGGAGTCAGGATGAGCAGTTCTTC. Protein product: CASSLGTSGSQDEQFF. The V and J genes are TRBV11-2 and TRBJ2-1; 14 bases match TRBD2. J was trimmed by 8 bases and V by 3 bases; bases with no gene match: 6. The CDR3 sequence is 16 residues long. Germline V CDR1 and CDR2: SGHAT, FQNNGV.

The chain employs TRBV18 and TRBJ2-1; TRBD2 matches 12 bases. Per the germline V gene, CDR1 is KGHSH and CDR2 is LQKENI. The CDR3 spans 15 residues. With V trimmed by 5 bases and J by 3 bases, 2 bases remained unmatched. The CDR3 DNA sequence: TGTGCCAGCTCAAAGACTAGCGGGAGCTACAATGAGCAGTTCTTC. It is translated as CASSKTSGSYNEQFF.

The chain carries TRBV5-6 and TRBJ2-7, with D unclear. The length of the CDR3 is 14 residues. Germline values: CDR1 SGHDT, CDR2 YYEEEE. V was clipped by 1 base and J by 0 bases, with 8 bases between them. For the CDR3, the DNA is TGTGCCAGCAGCTTGACAGATAGCTCCTACGAGCAGTACTTC. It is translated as CASSLTDSSYEQYF.

The CDR3 nucleotides are TGCAGCTCTCGTGGGGCGGATTACAATGAGCAGTTCTTC. Its protein is CSSRGADYNEQFF. This chain links TRBV29-1 with TRBJ2-1; D possibly corresponds to TRBD1 (5 bases). The ends were cut back, 8 bases at V and 4 bases at J, with 15 bases in the middle. CDR1 SQVTM and CDR2 ANQGSEA come from the germline V gene. CDR3 length equals 13 residues.